Presented here are 8 T cell receptor beta chains from one specimen sequenced in a study of T cells in Graves' hyperthyroidism and ophthalmopathy. Regions amplified from RNA transcripts were the TCR beta CDR3 regions. A first-round RT-PCR of the TCR CDR3 used the HTBI primer set. One entry per CDR3 protein, called by TCRdb with MiXCR from the multiplex PCR reads. The table shows under 350,000 distinct CDR3 sequences, with approximately 13% occurring only once. The sequencing sample was made of blood. These receptors all stem from a woman in her 40s with Graves' ophthalmopathy.

V usage is TRBV7-9 and J usage is TRBJ2-1; weak D call: TRBD1 (6 bases). Trimming left V 8 bases short and J 9 bases short, with 32 bases between. The CDR3 has 18 amino acids. CDR1 is SEHNR, CDR2 FQNEAQ, per germline (reference sequence). DNA for the CDR3: TGTGCCAGCTACAAGCGGTATGACCGGGACAAGAGTTTTGGTGAGCAGTTCTTC. Translated, it gives CASYKRYDRDKSFGEQFF.

This clonotype has more than one count but fewer than ten. The chain is built from TRBV5-5 and TRBJ2-7; 11 positions agree with TRBD2. The junction had 16 bases not matched to a gene; V was cut back by 1 base and J by 1 base. Germline values: CDR1 SGHKS, CDR2 YYEKEE (reference sequence). The CDR3 covers 20 residues. The CDR3 DNA follows: TGTGCCAGCAGCTTGTTAATGGTGACTAGCGGGGTCTGGGCTTCCTACGAGCAGTACTTC. It codes for CASSLLMVTSGVWASYEQYF.

Points on this clonotype: A much larger clone sits a single nucleotide away, making a read error possible. The chain joins TRBV11-2 to TRBJ2-3; 10 positions agree with TRBD2. The CDR3 contains 15 residues. CDR1 is SGHAT, CDR2 FQNNGV, per germline. The CDR3 DNA is TGTGCCAGCAGCTTAGCCACTAGCGGGACAGATACGCGGTATTTT. It yields the protein CASSLATSGTDTRYF.

The CDR3 sequence is CSARVNSWTDGFGMAEQYF. In nucleotides, the CDR3 is TGCAGTGCTAGAGTGAATAGCTGGACAGACGGTTTTGGGATGGCCGAGCAGTACTTC. The chain carries TRBV20-1 and TRBJ2-7, with D tentatively TRBD1 (6 bases). Germline V lookup: CDR1 DFQATT, CDR2 SNEGSKA (reference sequence). This CDR3 is 19 amino acids long. Trimming cost V 1 base and J 6 bases, with 31 bases left between them.

This clonotype was picked up a small number of times. This chain connects TRBV2 to TRBJ2-5; 8 nucleotides agree with TRBD2. The CDR3 runs 13 residues. Germline values: CDR1 SNHLY, CDR2 FYNNEI. V lost 9 bases, J lost 5 bases, and 8 bases stayed unmatched. The CDR3 DNA reads TGTGCCAGTCGGGGGGGCTCTGGCGAGACCCAGTACTTC. Its translation: CASRGGSGETQYF.

This clonotype was found many times. The chain has TRBV7-9 and TRBJ1-2; weak D call: TRBD1 (5 bases). This CDR3 contains 12 residues. Trimming pared 5 bases from V and 7 bases from J, leaving 11 bases between. Germline CDR1 is SEHNR and CDR2 is FQNEAQ (reference sequence). The CDR3 bases are TGTGCCAGCAGCCGTACAGGTAGTGGCTACACCTTC. Translation gives CASSRTGSGYTF.

This clonotype was seen many times. This chain joins TRBV27 and TRBJ2-3; no clear D gene. CDR3 size: 19 residues. Trimming took 5 bases from V and 1 from J, leaving 25 bases between them. Looked up from germline, CDR1 is MNHEY and CDR2 is SMNVEV (reference sequence). The CDR3 DNA reads TGTGCCAGCAGTATCCGGACCGTCCCCTCCCCTATTCGCACAGATACGCAGTATTTT. This gives the protein CASSIRTVPSPIRTDTQYF.

This clonotype was recorded many times. The CDR3 sequence is CASSEGGGNSGNTIYF. CDR3 DNA sequence: TGTGCCAGCAGTGAAGGGGGGGGGAACTCTGGAAACACCATATATTTT. The chain is built from TRBV2 and TRBJ1-3; D is perhaps TRBD1 (5 bases). This CDR3 has 16 residues. The germline CDR1 and CDR2 sequences are SNHLY and FYNNEI. V was trimmed by 1 base and J by 0 bases, leaving 10 bases between them.